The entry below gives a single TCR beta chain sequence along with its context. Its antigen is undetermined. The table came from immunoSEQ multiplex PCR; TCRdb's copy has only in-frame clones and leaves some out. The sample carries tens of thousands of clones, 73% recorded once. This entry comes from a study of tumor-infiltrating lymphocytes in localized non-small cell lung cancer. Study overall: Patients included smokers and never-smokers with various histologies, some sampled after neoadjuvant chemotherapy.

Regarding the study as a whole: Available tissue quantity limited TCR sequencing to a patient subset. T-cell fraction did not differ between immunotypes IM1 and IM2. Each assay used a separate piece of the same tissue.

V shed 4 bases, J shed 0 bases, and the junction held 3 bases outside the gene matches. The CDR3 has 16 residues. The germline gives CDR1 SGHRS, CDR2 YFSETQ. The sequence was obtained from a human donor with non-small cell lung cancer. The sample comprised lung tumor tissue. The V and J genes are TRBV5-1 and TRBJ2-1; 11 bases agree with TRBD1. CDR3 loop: CASSLGTGGSYNEQFF. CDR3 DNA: TGCGCCAGCAGCCTCGGGACAGGGGGCTCCTACAATGAGCAGTTCTTC.